This T cell receptor beta chain was sequenced in a study of T-cell memory formation after mild COVID-19. TCRdb used MiXCR to reprocess the 5' RACE reads, holding one entry per CDR3 protein. This sample carries about 420,000 distinct CDR3 sequences, about 22% of them seen once, and the ten largest clones take about an eighth. Study-wide results and caveats: Among clones peaking at day 37 in the second wave, SARS-CoV-2 specificity remained unconfirmed. Contracting clones from day 15 to 85 showed balanced CD4/CD8; later expanders favored CD4+.

The germline CDR1 and CDR2 sequences are SGHTA and FQGNSA. V lost 5 bases and J 4 bases, leaving 14 bases between the germline ends. The CDR3 is 14 amino acids. Details on this clonotype: As yet, its antigen is unknown.

V and J are TRBV7-2 and TRBJ1-2, with D hard to call. The sequence was collected from an adult woman who had mild COVID-19 (a few samples of this study predate the infection). Cell type and time point are not known. Sample: PBMCs or a T cell subset sorted from them (not recorded which). The CDR3 DNA follows: TGTGCCAGCAGCGACACCATTATGGGCTATGGCTACACCTTC. Translation: CASSDTIMGYGYTF.